This TCR beta chain stems from a study of radiation and T cells in renal cell carcinoma. The CDR3 has 14 residues. Germline assignment: CDR1 SGHRS and CDR2 YFSETQ. Trimming left V 1 base short and J 4 bases short, with 11 bases between. With regard to this clone: The target antigen is unknown.

Time point indicated: blood 4 weeks post-SBRT, at nephrectomy. Stated treatment: 15 Gy SBRT to primary tumor, nephrectomy 4 weeks later. Nephrectomy followed 15 Gy stereotactic body radiation by 4 weeks. The tumor was a clear cell renal cell carcinoma. Notes on the study in general: In blood, top tumor clones expanded by 2 weeks, shrinking by 4.

TCRdb's table, derived via immunoSEQ multiplex PCR, lists solely in-frame clones and lacks some. The sample carries around 81,000 clones, 85% recorded once. This specimen was blood, taken from a patient whose treatment included radiotherapy and nephrectomy. This TCR came from a man between 50 and 59 years old with renal cell carcinoma. The rearrangement joins TRBV5-1 to TRBJ1-2; D is ambiguous. CDR3 in amino acids: CASSLSQRLYGYTF. As DNA, the CDR3 is TGCGCCAGCAGCTTGAGCCAGCGACTCTATGGCTACACCTTC.